The 5 T cell receptor beta chains presented below share a single source sample, sequenced in a study of Graves' ophthalmopathy and Graves' hyperthyroidism. Using RNA transcripts, the TCR beta CDR3 regions were amplified. An opening RT-PCR round employed HTBI primers and preceded a second-round multiplex PCR. TCRdb used MiXCR to reprocess the multiplex PCR reads, holding one entry per CDR3 protein. The repertoire holds over a million distinct CDR3 sequences, with about 36% as singletons. Sequencing used peripheral blood or thyroid tissue (not recorded which). Receptors were obtained from an adult man with Graves' hyperthyroidism.

The CDR3 sequence is CVKGFAVKGAGANVLTF. The CDR3 DNA is TGTGTCAAGGGGTTCGCCGTTAAGGGGGCTGGGGCCAACGTCCTGACTTTC. V and J are TRBV10-3 and TRBJ2-6, with D perhaps TRBD1 (6 bases). Germline V gives CDR1 ENHRY, CDR2 SYGVKD. The CDR3 runs to 17 residues.

In DNA form, the CDR3 reads TGTGCCAGGAAGGGGGTCGGGAGCAATCAGCCCCAGCATTTT. Protein sequence: CARKGVGSNQPQHF. This rearrangement joins TRBV6-5 to TRBJ1-5; D perhaps matches TRBD1 (6 bases). The V and J ends lost 9 bases and 1 base respectively, with 13 bases between them. Germline V lookup: CDR1 MNHEY, CDR2 SVGAGI. The CDR3 has 14 amino acids.

Worth noting for this clonotype: An end of the junction differs from the germline gene, which may be a read error. The chain recombines TRBV18 with TRBJ2-5; the D gene is possibly TRBD2 (6 bases). The CDR3 runs 14 residues. CDR1 and CDR2 (germline): KGHSH, LQKENI. CDR3 sequence (DNA): TGTGCCGGCTCACCGGGGGTTTCCCAAGAGACCCAGTACTTC. This codes for CAGSPGVSQETQYF.

The V call is TRBV25-1, the J call TRBJ1-5; D gene ambiguous. The germline V and J ends were trimmed by 1 base and 6 bases, with 13 bases remaining between them. Germline V gives CDR1 MGHDK, CDR2 SYGVNS. This CDR3 has 15 amino acids. The DNA of the CDR3 is TGTGCCAGCAGTGAATTAGGGTGGTTGGGTCAGCCCCAGCATTTT. Translating it yields CASSELGWLGQPQHF.

This chain uses TRBV24-1 with TRBJ2-5; 8 bases line up with TRBD1. Germline V CDR1 and CDR2: KGHDR, SFDVKD. V shed 5 bases, J shed 5 bases, and the junction held 15 bases outside the gene matches. The CDR3 has 17 residues. The CDR3 loop reads CATSVPHGGRGHETQYF. The CDR3 nucleotides read TGTGCCACCAGTGTACCCCATGGTGGCAGGGGGCATGAGACCCAGTACTTC.